The 26 T cell receptor beta chains given below trace back to one sample, sequenced in a study of vaccination effects on CD4 cells after COVID-19. Repertoires were generated with immunoSEQ multiplex PCR, while TCRdb's copy carries only in-frame clones and drops some. The table includes about 52,000 clones, about four fifths detected once. Before sequencing took place, the ViraFEST assay used viral peptide pools to expand antigen-specific CD4+ T cells. Culture lasted approximately 10 days before CD4+ T cell isolation. Having tested negative for nucleocapsid antibodies, the vaccine recipients showed no prior SARS-CoV-2 infection. Which antigens these TCRs recognize remains unknown. This material consisted of CD4+ T cells from PBMCs cultured with HCoV-OC43 spike peptides, taken before COVID-19 vaccination. The subset: HCoV-OC43 spike overlapping peptide pool stimulation. These TCRs come from a human donor who received a COVID-19 vaccine.

The chain combines TRBV9 with TRBJ1-4; the match to TRBD1 covers 8 bases. Germline CDR1 SGDLS, CDR2 YYNGEE. V dropped 0 bases and J dropped 5; count of bases not matched to a gene: 9. The CDR3 covers 17 residues. CDR3 sequence reads: CASSVGQGMWVNEKLFF. The CDR3 DNA sequence: TGTGCCAGCAGCGTAGGACAGGGGATGTGGGTGAATGAAAAACTGTTTTTT.

The chain couples TRBV6-1 to TRBJ2-7; D is perhaps TRBD1 (5 bases). CDR1 and CDR2 from the germline V gene are MNHNS and SASEGT. CDR3 length: 12 residues. V was cut by 3 bases and J by 6 bases, with 9 bases left in between. The CDR3 DNA reads as TGTGCCAGCAGTGACCGGACAATCGAGCAGTACGTC. It is translated as CASSDRTIEQYV.

The chain links TRBV4-2 to TRBJ2-1; 10 bases agree with TRBD1. Germline assignment: CDR1 LGHNA and CDR2 YNFKEQ. The CDR3 contains 16 residues. V trimming: 2 bases; J trimming: 4 bases; junction bases outside the gene matches: 5. CDR3 sequence reads: CASSQRTGGGYNEQFF. The CDR3 DNA follows: TGTGCCAGCAGCCAACGGACAGGGGGAGGGTACAATGAGCAGTTCTTC.

This clone was found a few times. The same CDR3 arises from other DNA sequences in this sample as well. The rearrangement uses TRBV5-8 and TRBJ1-5, with D maybe TRBD1 (5 bases). The CDR3 has 15 residues. Germline CDR1 reads SGHTS; CDR2 reads YDEGEE. V was pared by 1 base and J by 4 bases, with 12 bases between. CDR3 amino acids: CASSLTGGGNQPQHF. CDR3 sequence (DNA): TGTGCCAGCAGCTTGACCGGGGGTGGGAATCAGCCCCAGCATTTT.

The genes are TRBV6-2 or TRBV6-3 and TRBJ2-5; the D call may be TRBD1 or TRBD2 (5 bases each). The CDR3 has 15 amino acids. The V gene lost 4 bases and the J gene lost 1 base, with 13 bases spanning the gap. CDR1 is MNHEY and CDR2 is SVGEGT in the germline V gene. The CDR3 nucleotides are TGTGCCAGCAGTTCAATCCGGGACGCCCAAGAGACCCAGTACTTC. This translates into CASSSIRDAQETQYF.

The chain uses TRBV18 and TRBJ2-7; D may be TRBD1 (6 bases). In germline, CDR1 is KGHSH, CDR2 LQKENI. This CDR3 contains 14 residues. V lost 3 bases and J 3 bases, leaving 12 bases between the germline ends. CDR3 protein: CASSPQGQFYEQYV. CDR3 coding DNA: TGTGCCAGCTCACCCCAAGGACAGTTCTACGAGCAGTACGTC.

This clone was seen a handful of times. V usage is TRBV6-2 or TRBV6-3 and J usage is TRBJ1-2, with D perhaps TRBD1 (6 bases). Trimming pared 5 bases from V and 4 bases from J, leaving 11 bases between. From germline, CDR1 is MNHEY and CDR2 SVGEGT. This CDR3 spans 13 amino acids. CDR3 in amino acids: CASSADSLYGYTF. In DNA form, the CDR3 reads TGTGCCAGCAGTGCGGACAGCCTCTATGGCTACACCTTC.

The J gene is TRBJ1-1, the V gene TRBV5-6; a weak D match, TRBD1 (6 bases). Trimming cost V 9 bases and J 5 bases, with 17 bases left between them. This CDR3 has 13 residues. Per the germline V gene, CDR1 is SGHDT and CDR2 is YYEEEE. Written as DNA, the CDR3 is TGTGCCACCGGAGGGGGGGCGAGGACTGAAGCTTTCTTT. This encodes CATGGGARTEAFF.

V usage is TRBV5-6 and J usage is TRBJ1-1, with D uncertain. Germline V gives CDR1 SGHDT, CDR2 YYEEEE. The ends were cut back, 2 bases at V and 0 bases at J, with 5 bases in the middle. The CDR3 sequence is 13 residues long. The chain's CDR3 is CASSLGLNTEAFF. The DNA of the CDR3 is TGTGCCAGCAGCTTAGGATTGAACACTGAAGCTTTCTTT.

This chain joins TRBV5-1 and TRBJ2-1; 9 bases map to TRBD1. The CDR3 runs 14 residues. Trimming removed 2 bases from V and 5 bases from J; junction bases left unmatched: 2. The V gene's germline CDR1 is SGHRS and CDR2 YFSETQ. The CDR3 DNA reads TGCGCCAGCAGCTTCGGGACAGGGAACAATGAGCAGTTCTTC. It encodes CASSFGTGNNEQFF.

This clone was seen a few times. This chain uses TRBV9 with TRBJ2-2, with 7 bases fitting TRBD1. Germline V lookup: CDR1 SGDLS, CDR2 YYNGEE. This CDR3 contains 14 residues. V shed 4 bases and J 4 bases; nucleotides not matched to a gene: 4. The CDR3 sequence: CASSRDSLTGELFF. CDR3 sequence (DNA): TGTGCCAGCAGCCGGGACAGCCTCACCGGGGAGCTGTTTTTT.

The chain uses TRBV18 and TRBJ1-1; TRBD1 might be the D (6 bases). Germline assignment: CDR1 KGHSH and CDR2 LQKENI. This CDR3 spans 16 amino acids. Trimming took 4 bases from V and 3 from J, leaving 18 bases between them. CDR3 sequence: CASSQRTGSVDTEAFF. The CDR3 bases are TGTGCCAGCTCACAACGCACAGGGTCGGTCGACACTGAAGCTTTCTTT.

A note on this clone: A read error may account for a junction end that differs from germline. DNA for the CDR3: TGTGCCAGCAGCAACGGACTAGGAAGGTTAGGGTTC. This translates into CASSNGLGRLGF. The rearrangement joins TRBV12-3 or TRBV12-4 to TRBJ2-4; 7 bases fit TRBD2. The CDR3 runs 12 residues.

The chain employs TRBV4-1 and TRBJ2-3; TRBD2 matches at 7 bases. CDR1 and CDR2 from the germline V gene are MGHRA and YSYEKL. Trimming cost V 3 bases and J 1 base; bases outside gene matches: 7. The CDR3 consists of 16 residues. CDR3 in amino acids: CASSQQRGTGTDTQYF. The CDR3 DNA reads as TGCGCCAGCAGCCAGCAGCGGGGAACGGGCACAGATACGCAGTATTTT.

This clone was picked up a small number of times. The chain combines TRBV2 with TRBJ2-7; D ambiguous. Germline V gene lookup returns CDR1 SNHLY and CDR2 FYNNEI. The CDR3 has 15 amino acids. Between the trimmed V and J ends, which lost 2 bases and 3 bases, there was a span of 14 bases. Written as DNA, the CDR3 is TGTGCCAGCAGTGAAAGTGGCAGGTACCGCTACGAGCAGTACGTC. It specifies CASSESGRYRYEQYV.

This sequence joins TRBV4-3 and TRBJ1-1, with D perhaps matching TRBD1 (5 bases). V was shortened by 0 bases and J by 4 bases, with 12 bases between the two germline ends. Germline V gives CDR1 LGHNA, CDR2 YSLEER. The CDR3 is 15 amino acids. This chain's CDR3 is CASSQEISRGTEAFF. CDR3 coding DNA: TGCGCCAGCAGCCAAGAAATTTCGAGGGGCACTGAAGCTTTCTTT.

In its sample, this clone was seen a few times. The chain combines TRBV3-1 (or the pseudogene TRBV3-2) with TRBJ1-2; D not resolved. The CDR3 has 13 amino acids. The germline gives CDR1 LGHDT, CDR2 YNNKEL (reference sequence). V was pared by 2 bases and J by 4 bases, with 8 bases between. This CDR3 is CASSQRDPYGYTF. CDR3 nucleotides: TGTGCCAGCAGCCAACGTGACCCCTATGGCTACACCTTC.

The rearrangement joins TRBV3-1 (or the pseudogene TRBV3-2) to TRBJ1-2; D gene unclear. V dropped 4 bases and J dropped 0 bases, with 12 bases sitting between them. The CDR3 totals 15 residues. CDR1 and CDR2 from the germline V gene are LGHDT and YNNKEL (reference sequence). Written as DNA, the CDR3 is TGTGCCAGCAGCCGAGGCGGAGGGACTAACTATGGCTACACCTTC. Translation: CASSRGGGTNYGYTF.

The gene calls are TRBV6-1 and TRBJ1-2; 8 nucleotides match TRBD1. Trimming at V came to 0 bases and at J to 7 bases, leaving 10 bases not matched to a gene. The V gene's germline CDR1 is MNHNS and CDR2 SASEGT. The length of the CDR3 is 16 residues. DNA of the CDR3: TGTGCCAGCAGTGAAGCCGGGACAGGACTTATACGTGGCTACACCTTC. Its protein product is CASSEAGTGLIRGYTF.

This clone was counted between two and nine times. The genes are TRBV27 and TRBJ2-1; D is possibly TRBD2 (6 bases). Trimming stripped 2 bases from V and 8 bases from J, with 7 bases between. Germline loops: CDR1 MNHEY, CDR2 SMNVEV (reference sequence). This CDR3 spans 12 amino acids. CDR3 sequence reads: CASSLGGDEQFF. CDR3 bases: TGTGCCAGCAGTTTAGGCGGGGATGAGCAGTTCTTC.

The V and J genes are TRBV7-8 and TRBJ2-1; either TRBD1 or TRBD2 may fit D (5 bases each). The germline V gene encodes CDR1 SGHVS and CDR2 FQNEAQ. The CDR3 runs 16 residues. V lost 5 bases to trimming and J lost 6 bases, with 20 bases between them. CDR3: CASSATGRTKGNEQFF. The DNA for the CDR3 is TGTGCCAGCAGCGCTACGGGACGGACGAAGGGCAATGAGCAGTTCTTC.

This clone was observed a handful of times. V gene TRBV5-8 combines with J gene TRBJ2-5, with a weak D call TRBD1 (5 bases). With 0 bases removed from V and 6 bases from J, the gap between germline ends came to 12 bases. The CDR3 loop spans 14 amino acids. Germline V gene sequence: CDR1 SGHTS, CDR2 YDEGEE. Written as DNA, the CDR3 is TGTGCCAGCAGCTTGGCCAGCAGGGTGCAGACCCAGTACTTC. Encoded protein: CASSLASRVQTQYF.

The chain uses TRBV9 and TRBJ1-4; 7 bases match TRBD1. Trimming removed 3 bases from V and 8 bases from J; junction bases left unmatched: 7. Germline loops: CDR1 SGDLS, CDR2 YYNGEE. This CDR3 region has 14 residues. For the CDR3, the DNA is TGTGCCAGCAGCGATCGTTGGGACAGCGAAAAACTGTTTTTT. Protein sequence: CASSDRWDSEKLFF.

This chain connects TRBV6-5 to TRBJ1-2; the D is unclear. CDR3 length: 12 residues. Trimming stripped 6 bases from V and 0 bases from J, with 5 bases between. The germline V gene has CDR1 MNHEY and CDR2 SVGAGI. CDR3 protein: CASRGANYGYTF. CDR3 in DNA: TGTGCCAGCAGGGGAGCTAACTATGGCTACACCTTC.

The CDR3 sequence is CASSGGDHSDEKLFF. CDR3 DNA: TGTGCCAGCAGCGGGGGGGACCACTCGGATGAAAAACTGTTTTTT. V is TRBV9 and J is TRBJ1-4; tentative D call: TRBD1 (5 bases). CDR3 length equals 15 residues. Trimming pared 3 bases from V and 6 bases from J, leaving 15 bases between. Germline values: CDR1 SGDLS, CDR2 YYNGEE.

This sequence joins TRBV12-3 or TRBV12-4 and TRBJ2-3; 10 nucleotides align to TRBD1. With 10 bases clipped from V and 7 bases from J, the junction kept 8 bases outside the gene matches. This CDR3 region has 13 residues. Here the CDR3 reads CATSRTGGYTQYF. CDR3 nucleotide sequence: TGTGCCACCTCCCGGACAGGGGGTTATACGCAGTATTTT.